Listed below are T cell receptor beta chains from one sample, sequenced in a study of blood T cell repertoires in COVID-19. Produced via immunoSEQ multiplex PCR; TCRdb's table is partial and in-frame only. The data show approximately 440,000 clones, with about nine tenths seen just once and about 0.6% held by the top ten. Sequencing was carried out using PBMCs or T cells enriched from blood (not recorded which). The receptors come from a man aged 18 to 30 who had recovered from COVID-19. CDR3s include the opening cysteine and the closing phenylalanine or tryptophan. The D gene is left open where the match is weak. For some rows the clone size is stated as once, few or many, or as a class when expanded; others skip it.

>NA|TRBJ2-7|NA|TRBV11-2
CASSTPGDPYEQYF
TGTGCCAGCAGCACCCCAGGGGACCCCTACGAGCAGTACTTC
>few|TRBJ1-2|TRBD1|TRBV6-5
CASSPSRRGYGYTF
TGTGCCAGCAGTCCATCTCGCAGGGGGTATGGCTACACCTTC
>once|TRBJ2-3|NA|TRBV10-3
CAISVGRGSTDTQYF
TGTGCCATCAGTGTGGGCCGGGGGAGCACAGATACGCAGTATTTT
>NA|TRBJ2-7|TRBD2|TRBV11-2
CASSLPAGGPYEQYF
TGTGCCAGCAGCCTCCCAGCGGGAGGGCCATACGAGCAGTACTTC
>NA|TRBJ1-1|NA|TRBV20-1
CSASWGPTEAFF
TGCAGTGCTAGTTGGGGCCCCACTGAAGCTTTCTTT
>once|TRBJ2-3|TRBD1|TRBV5-1
CASSLRDRGTSSDTQYF
TGCGCCAGCAGCCTCCGGGACAGGGGGACTAGCTCAGATACGCAGTATTTT
>NA|TRBJ1-6|NA|TRBV9
CASSVDSSSYNSPLHF
TGTGCCAGCAGCGTAGATTCCAGCTCCTATAATTCACCCCTCCACTTT
>once|TRBJ2-2|TRBD2|TRBV2
CASNRGVNTGELFF
TGTGCCAGCAATCGGGGGGTGAACACCGGGGAGCTGTTTTTT
>NA|TRBJ1-4|NA|TRBV3-1/TRBV3-2
CASSQSGRPLFF
TGTGCCAGCAGCCAAAGTGGGAGGCCCTTGTTTTTT
>NA|TRBJ1-2|TRBD1|TRBV2
CASRTPGGRATNYGYTF
TGTGCCAGCAGAACTCCAGGGGGGAGAGCTACTAACTATGGCTACACCTTC
>once|TRBJ1-2|NA|TRBV5-4
CASSLTGKYGYTF
TGTGCCAGCAGCTTGACCGGGAAGTATGGCTACACCTTC
>once|TRBJ1-1|NA|TRBV25-1
CASSEETRPTEAFF
TGTGCCAGCAGTGAAGAGACTCGCCCCACTGAAGCTTTCTTT
>NA|TRBJ2-3|TRBD2|TRBV19
CASQSGGRLSNTQYF
TGTGCCAGTCAAAGCGGGGGGCGGCTTTCGAATACGCAGTATTTT
>few|TRBJ2-1|TRBD2|TRBV11-2
CDRIRLAGGGTYNEQFF
TGTGACCGCATCCGGCTAGCGGGGGGAGGAACCTACAATGAGCAGTTCTTC
>NA|TRBJ1-2|TRBD1|TRBV24-1
CATSDRTGDGYTF
TGTGCCACCAGTGATCGGACAGGGGATGGCTACACCTTC
>NA|TRBJ2-2|NA|TRBV27
CASSFLTGELFF
TGTGCCAGCAGTTTCCTCACCGGGGAGCTGTTTTTT
>NA|TRBJ2-5|TRBD1|TRBV27
CASSSLQGAETQYF
TGTGCCAGCAGTTCCCTACAGGGGGCAGAGACCCAGTACTTC
>NA|TRBJ2-3|TRBD2|TRBV10-3
CAISGYASGNPDTQYF
TGTGCCATCAGTGGATACGCTAGCGGGAACCCAGATACGCAGTATTTT
>NA|TRBJ1-4|NA|TRBV10-3
CATRLGANEKLFF
TGTGCCACGAGACTGGGAGCTAATGAAAAACTGTTTTTT
>once|TRBJ1-1|TRBD1|TRBV28
CAIQGFVTEAFF
TGTGCCATACAGGGGTTTGTGACTGAAGCTTTCTTT
>NA|TRBJ1-1|NA|TRBV10-1
CASSEAKTTGNTEAFF
TGCGCCAGCAGTGAGGCCAAAACGACAGGGAACACTGAAGCTTTCTTT
>NA|TRBJ2-2|NA|TRBV21-1
CASSKTSRPGELFF
TGTGCCAGCAGCAAAACTAGTCGTCCCGGGGAGCTGTTTTTT
>NA|TRBJ2-2|TRBD1|TRBV28
CASSRRGYRTGNTGELFF
TGTGCCAGCAGTCGAAGGGGCTACAGGACAGGAAACACCGGGGAGCTGTTTTTT
>NA|TRBJ1-4|NA|TRBV5-4
CASSPLPSVGANEKLFF
TGTGCCAGCAGCCCACTCCCCTCCGTTGGAGCTAATGAAAAACTGTTTTTT
>NA|TRBJ1-6|NA|TRBV5-1
CASSLTGSSYNSPLHF
TGCGCCAGCAGCTTGACGGGTAGCTCCTATAATTCACCCCTCCACTTT
>NA|TRBJ2-1|TRBD2|TRBV27
CASGGTSAHNEQFF
TGTGCCAGCGGGGGGACTAGCGCGCACAATGAGCAGTTCTTC
>NA|TRBJ1-3|NA|TRBV9
CASSVVPGNSGNTIYF
TGTGCCAGCAGCGTAGTCCCGGGGAACTCTGGAAACACCATATATTTT
>NA|TRBJ1-2|NA|TRBV7-9
CASSSQTGNYGYTF
TGTGCCAGCAGCAGCCAAACAGGGAACTATGGCTACACCTTC
>NA|TRBJ1-5|NA|TRBV27
CASSFNRERNQPQHF
TGTGCCAGCAGTTTCAACAGGGAGCGCAATCAGCCCCAGCATTTT
>NA|TRBJ2-7|TRBD1|TRBV6-6
CASSPRQGAYEQYF
TGTGCCAGCAGCCCCAGACAGGGGGCCTACGAGCAGTACTTC
>once|TRBJ1-5|NA|TRBV7-2
CASSFGVGSNQPQHF
TGTGCCAGTAGCTTCGGAGTCGGTAGCAATCAGCCCCAGCATTTT
>NA|TRBJ1-5|NA|TRBV19
CASSTLQGWSQPQHF
TGTGCCAGTAGTACATTACAGGGTTGGAGTCAGCCCCAGCATTTT
>NA|TRBJ2-5|TRBD2|TRBV28
CASSLFSGEGGRETQYF
TGTGCCAGCAGTCTCTTCAGCGGGGAGGGAGGACGAGAGACCCAGTACTTC
>NA|TRBJ2-1|TRBD2|TRBV19
CASSMTSGYNEQFF
TGTGCCAGTAGTATGACTAGCGGGTACAATGAGCAGTTCTTC
>once|TRBJ2-1|TRBD2|TRBV7-9
CASSFRGSSYNEQFF
TGTGCCAGCAGCTTCCGCGGGAGCTCCTACAATGAGCAGTTCTTC
>NA|TRBJ1-2|TRBD1|TRBV18
CASTERLQGAYGYTF
TGTGCCAGCACCGAGAGGTTGCAGGGGGCTTATGGCTACACCTTC
>NA|TRBJ1-3|TRBD1|TRBV24-1
CATSDEGTGVTGNTIYF
TGTGCCACCAGTGACGAAGGGACAGGGGTTACTGGAAACACCATATATTTT